Each of the 12 T cell receptor beta chains below was sequenced from the same sample in a study of shared clonotypes between healthy human individuals. Repertoires were generated with immunoSEQ multiplex PCR, while TCRdb's copy carries only in-frame clones and drops some. Among a few million clones listed, 90% to 95% were seen once. The sequenced material came from naive CD4+ T cells from PBMCs. Noted subset: CD45RA+ positively selected. The receptors originated from a man younger than 35 in good health. Some clones in this sample may be carry-over from other donors' samples.

The chain joins TRBV28 to TRBJ2-2, with D possibly matching TRBD2 (6 bases). Between the trimmed V and J ends, which lost 6 bases and 6 bases, there was a span of 17 bases. Germline loops: CDR1 MDHEN, CDR2 SYDVKM. The CDR3 loop spans 15 amino acids. This chain's CDR3 is CASRPSFSGAGELFF. The CDR3 DNA sequence: TGTGCCAGCAGACCTAGTTTCTCGGGGGCCGGGGAGCTGTTTTTT.

J is TRBJ2-1 and V is TRBV7-2; possible D gene TRBD2, 5 bases. The CDR3 extends over 17 amino acids. Trimming took off 2 bases at V and 6 bases at J, with 20 bases between the two ends. CDR1 and CDR2 (germline): SGHTA, FQGNSA. This CDR3 is CASSLYFLASSPNEQFF. In DNA form, the CDR3 reads TGTGCCAGCAGCTTATACTTTCTAGCTTCATCCCCCAATGAGCAGTTCTTC.

In this sample, this clone turned up once. The J gene is TRBJ2-1, the V gene TRBV5-1; tentative D call: TRBD1 (6 bases). Trimming took 5 bases from V and 7 from J, leaving 16 bases between them. The germline V gene encodes CDR1 SGHRS and CDR2 YFSETQ. The CDR3 is made up of 14 amino acids. CDR3: CASRQKVGGNEQFF. The CDR3 DNA reads as TGCGCCAGCAGGCAGAAGGTAGGGGGTAATGAGCAGTTCTTC.

The chain joins TRBV29-1 to TRBJ2-7; 7 positions match TRBD1. Per the germline V gene, CDR1 is SQVTM and CDR2 is ANQGSEA. V was clipped by 7 bases and J by 3 bases; unmatched bases: 6. CDR3 length equals 12 residues. The CDR3 loop is CSAGQVIYEQYF. The CDR3 bases are TGCAGCGCTGGACAGGTTATCTACGAGCAGTACTTC.

The V gene is TRBV2, the J gene TRBJ2-5; 15 bases are shared with TRBD2. Per the germline V gene, CDR1 is SNHLY and CDR2 is FYNNEI. V lost 3 bases and J lost 3; bases outside the gene matches: 8. The CDR3 consists of 18 residues. For the CDR3, the DNA is TGTGCCAGCAGTGAGGGACTAGCGGGAGGAATTAGGGAAGAGACCCAGTACTTC. Its protein is CASSEGLAGGIREETQYF.

The V call is TRBV19, the J call TRBJ2-7; maybe TRBD2 (6 bases). The V and J ends lost 6 bases and 0 bases respectively, with 9 bases between them. Germline V lookup: CDR1 LNHDA, CDR2 SQIVND (reference sequence). This CDR3 contains 13 residues. This chain's CDR3 is CASSRGGSYEQYF. The CDR3 nucleotides are TGTGCCAGTAGCCGGGGAGGCTCCTACGAGCAGTACTTC.

V usage is TRBV9 and J usage is TRBJ2-3; 14 nucleotides line up with TRBD2. Germline V gene data show CDR1 as SGDLS and CDR2 as YYNGEE. J gave up 6 bases and V 3 bases, and 3 bases lay outside the gene matches. This CDR3 is 15 amino acids long. The CDR3 here is CASSGGLAGADTQYF. CDR3 coding DNA: TGTGCCAGCAGCGGGGGACTAGCGGGAGCCGATACGCAGTATTTT.

The chain couples TRBV4-1 to TRBJ2-3; 10 nucleotides align to TRBD2. Germline lookup yields CDR1 MGHRA and CDR2 YSYEKL. Trimming removed 2 bases from V and 8 bases from J; junction bases left unmatched: 7. The CDR3 runs 15 residues. The CDR3 coding sequence is TGCGCCAGCAGCCAACCTCTAGCGGGAGCAGGTACGCAGTATTTT. Protein sequence: CASSQPLAGAGTQYF.

V is TRBV28 and J is TRBJ1-1; D may be TRBD1 (5 bases). The germline gives CDR1 MDHEN, CDR2 SYDVKM. The CDR3 extends over 12 amino acids. V was pared by 3 bases and J by 8 bases, with 10 bases between. In nucleotides, the CDR3 is TGTGCCAGCAGTTTGGGGACCGCAGAAGCTTTCTTT. Encoded protein: CASSLGTAEAFF.

The V and J genes are TRBV6-1 and TRBJ2-4; D remains unclear. The CDR3 covers 16 residues. CDR1 is MNHNS, CDR2 SASEGT, per germline. Trimming left V 0 bases short and J 8 bases short, with 17 bases between. CDR3 DNA sequence: TGTGCCAGCAGTGAAGCGGGATTCAATTGGGGTCACATTCAGTACTTC. This codes for CASSEAGFNWGHIQYF.

The chain joins TRBV12-2 to TRBJ2-2; TRBD1, the table's D call, lacks a check against the DNA. TRBV12-2 is a pseudogene locus. The CDR3 extends over 19 amino acids. Written as DNA, the CDR3 is TGTGCAAGTCGCTTAGCGCCAGGGCCAGGGGGCGCTTACACCGGGGAGCTGTTTTTT. Protein sequence: CASRLAPGPGGAYTGELFF.

This chain connects TRBV5-4 to TRBJ2-3, with D possibly being TRBD2 (8 bases). The CDR3 is 13 amino acids. The V gene lost 6 bases and the J gene lost 5 bases, with 13 bases spanning the gap. The germline CDR1 and CDR2 sequences are SGHNT and YYREEE (reference sequence). The CDR3 region is CASTGGGLDTQYF. CDR3 DNA sequence: TGTGCCAGCACGGGAGGGGGCTTAGATACGCAGTATTTT.